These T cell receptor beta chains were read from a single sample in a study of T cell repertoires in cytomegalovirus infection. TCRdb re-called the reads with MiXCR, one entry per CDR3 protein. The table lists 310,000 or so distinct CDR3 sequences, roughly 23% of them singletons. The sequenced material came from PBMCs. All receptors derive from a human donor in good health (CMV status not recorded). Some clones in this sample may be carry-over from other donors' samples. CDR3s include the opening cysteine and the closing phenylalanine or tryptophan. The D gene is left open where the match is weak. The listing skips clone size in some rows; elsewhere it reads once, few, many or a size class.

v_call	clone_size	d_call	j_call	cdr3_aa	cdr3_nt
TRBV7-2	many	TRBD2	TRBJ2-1	CASSQTSGRNEQFF	TGTGCCAGCAGCCAGACTAGCGGGCGAAATGAGCAGTTCTTC
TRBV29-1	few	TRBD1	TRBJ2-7	CSISGTVGAYEQYF	TGCAGCATTTCCGGGACAGTTGGTGCCTACGAGCAGTACTTC
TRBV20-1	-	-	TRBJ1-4	CSARDFLGTNEKLFF	TGCAGTGCTAGAGACTTCCTGGGAACTAATGAAAAACTGTTTTTT
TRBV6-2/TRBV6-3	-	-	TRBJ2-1	CASSKLQGNYNEQFF	TGTGCCAGCAGTAAGCTCCAGGGAAATTACAATGAGCAGTTCTTC
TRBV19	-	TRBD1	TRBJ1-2	CASRTGPYGYTF	TGTGCCAGTCGGACAGGGCCCTATGGCTACACCTTC
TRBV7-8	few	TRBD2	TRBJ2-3	CASSLVLLAGVPDTQYF	TGTGCCAGCAGCTTAGTTCTGTTAGCGGGAGTCCCAGATACGCAGTATTTT
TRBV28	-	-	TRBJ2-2	CASTPGGQNTGELFF	TGTGCCAGCACCCCGGGGGGACAAAACACCGGGGAGCTGTTTTTT
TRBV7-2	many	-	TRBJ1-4	CASSLKAATNEKLFF	TGTGCCAGCAGCTTAAAGGCCGCCACTAATGAAAAACTGTTTTTT
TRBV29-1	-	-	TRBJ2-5	CSVEDRGPRETQYF	TGCAGCGTTGAAGATAGAGGCCCTAGGGAGACCCAGTACTTC
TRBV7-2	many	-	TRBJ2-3	CASSPFRDTQYF	TGTGCCAGCAGCCCCTTCAGGGATACGCAGTATTTT
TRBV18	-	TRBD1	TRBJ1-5	CASSPTGTGVNQPQHF	TGTGCCAGCTCACCAACCGGGACAGGGGTTAATCAGCCCCAGCATTTT
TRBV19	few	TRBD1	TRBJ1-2	CASQAGGLGYTF	TGTGCCAGCCAAGCAGGGGGGCTGGGCTACACCTTC
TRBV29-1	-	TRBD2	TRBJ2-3	CSVEELASTDTQYF	TGCAGCGTTGAAGAACTAGCGAGCACAGATACGCAGTATTTT
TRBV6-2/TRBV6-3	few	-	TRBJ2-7	CASSPLGPSGEQYF	TGTGCCAGCAGCCCTCTTGGACCCTCGGGGGAGCAGTACTTC
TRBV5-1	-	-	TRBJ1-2	CASSLEASAVRGYTF	TGCGCCAGCAGCTTGGAAGCAAGCGCGGTGAGGGGCTACACCTTC